This TCR beta chain was found in a study of Ad26.COV2.S vaccination and SARS-CoV-2 variants (dated by TCRdb to the early 2020s). Study-level background: Donors in the vaccine arm were drawn from COV1001, a phase I-IIa trial of Ad26.COV2.S in healthy adults that was multicentre, randomized, double-blind and placebo-controlled. Blinding of investigators to trial group allocation was maintained during experiments and outcome assessment. Ad26.COV2.S was administered intramuscularly at 5 x 10^10 or 1 x 10^11 viral particles, either as a single shot or as two shots given 56 days apart. A total of approximately 30 samples were included in the TCR-sequenced set, comprising around 20 Ad26.COV2.S vaccine recipients, 5 placebo recipients and 8 SARS-CoV-2 convalescent individuals. Trial participants were randomized into five groups of five: low-dose or high-dose Ad26.COV2.S given once or twice, or placebo on both occasions. The specificity and breadth of SARS-CoV-2-reactive T cell receptors after Ad26.COV2.S vaccination were assessed by TCRbeta repertoire sequencing.

Including cysteine and phenylalanine, the CDR3 has 14 amino acids. The kept DNA is CDR3 alone, 42 bases in frame from the first base. The trim is 6 bases for V and 3 bases for J, with a gap of 13 bases between the germline ends. The germline V gene sets CDR1 to MNHEY and CDR2 to SVGAGI. Results and caveats for the whole study, not just this receptor: Vaccine and placebo recipients had similar non-spike TCR breadth, a finding consistent with the vaccine containing only spike. Substantial breadth of spike-specific CD8+ and CD4+ T cell responses was reported after vaccination. It was noted by the authors that total T cell responses may have been underestimated by the TCR breadth and depth analyses. The study was not powered to compare responses between vaccine doses or regimens. Ad26.COV2.S recipients had higher spike-specific TCR breadth than placebo recipients (P = 0.0014).

The immunoSEQ Assay was the method used to sequence TCRbeta CDR3 regions. After extraction, genomic DNA underwent amplification by bias-controlled multiplex PCR, followed by high-throughput sequencing. The published analysis was carried out like this. To quantify the absolute abundance of each unique TCRbeta CDR3 region, sequences were collapsed and filtered. T cell fraction was estimated by normalization of TCRbeta template counts to usable DNA, with usable DNA being measured through amplification of reference genes present in all nucleated cells. Repertoire TCRs were annotated as SARS-CoV-2-specific when V gene, CDR3 amino acid sequence and J gene were exactly matched to a known reactive TCR set. The reference SARS-CoV-2 TCR set came from MIRA and was filtered for enrichment in COVID-19-positive ImmuneCODE repertoires, removing public or cross-reactive TCRs. Based on the MIRA antigens, annotated TCRs were further analysed at the level of specific ORF or position within ORF. Depth was the summed frequency of annotated unique rearrangements, while breadth was defined as annotated unique rearrangements over total unique productive rearrangements. TCR breadth was compared between groups using two-sided Wilcoxon rank-sum tests. TCRdb mirrors the immuneACCESS table, restricted to in-frame sequences. Some clones are absent from its copies; in checked studies, under half trace to an unresolved V gene, and the reason for the others is unknown. The D gene and trimming were derived from the DNA, and the V and J assignments and clone size from that table. The sample profile shows about 680,000 clones; around 89% of them were found once. The ten top clones hold roughly 1.5% of the sample.

This specimen's treatment or condition label, per the study, means: 15 to 20 received Ad26.COV2.S at low or high dose, single or two shots; 5 received placebo; per-sample allocation not given. Repertoires of vaccine and placebo recipients were sequenced from samples collected on day 63 after the first injection. Between 29 July and 7 August 2020, Cohort 1b enrolled some 25 adults aged 18-55 years at one site in Boston, USA. Ad26.COV2.S was a replication-incompetent adenovirus type 26 vector expressing a prefusion-stabilized SARS-CoV-2 spike protein from the original Wuhan strain. Turning to this clone: Its antigen specificity is not known. The record has no base qualities; no much larger clone is one base away.

Rearrangement joined TRBV6-5 to TRBJ2-3; the D gene may be TRBD1 or TRBD2, since each aligns over 5 bases. Sequences were derived from peripheral blood, sampled in a trial of Ad26.COV2.S vaccine versus placebo. This clonotype was obtained from a person aged 18 to 65 who received the Ad26.COV2.S COVID-19 vaccine or a placebo. CDR3 protein: CASRVGEGTDTQYF. The nucleotide sequence is given as TGTGCCAGCAGGGTGGGGGAAGGGACAGATACGCAGTATTTT.